This T cell receptor (beta chain) was profiled in a study of blood T cell repertoires in COVID-19 (dated by TCRdb to 2018 to 2021). About the full investigation: The collaborator samples originated in the United States, Italy and Spain and spanned the acute and convalescent phases of COVID-19. A de-identified subject ID, COVID-19 status, age in years and sex were almost always included in the sample metadata. Deeply sampled blood TCRbeta repertoires from subjects exposed to, actively infected with, or recovered from COVID-19 were included in the dataset. The samples were drawn from two sources: the first 160 participants of the ongoing ImmuneRACE study, and 1,000 to 1,500 subjects contributed by 6 global collaborators. HLA class I and class II types, where available, came from metadata supplied by the sample provider rather than from assay-based typing. The repertoires were released in a freely available public database meant as a resource for research on the immune response to SARS-CoV-2. The prospective study material was composed of cDNA or gDNA derived from T cells, B-cell-depleted T cells, or PBMCs.

Including cysteine and phenylalanine, the CDR3 has 13 amino acids. Just CDR3 DNA is preserved here, 39 bases in frame from base 1. CDR1 and CDR2 (SQVTM, ANQGSEA) derive from the germline V gene. Cut back by 7 bases and 3 bases, the V and J ends lie 12 bases apart. TCRbeta CDR3 regions were amplified from genomic DNA by means of the immunoSEQ Assay, a bias-controlled multiplex PCR. As for the authors' bioinformatics: The number of nucleated cells in each sample was estimated by amplification of reference gene primers within the assay. Sequence reads were collapsed and filtered to measure the absolute abundance of every unique TCRbeta CDR3 rearrangement. Productive Simpson clonality was computed per sample as the square root of Simpson's diversity index over productive rearrangements. The table comes from immuneACCESS by way of TCRdb, which keeps in-frame sequences with V and J called. Part of the clones is missing from these tables; in studies checked, under half for an unresolved V gene and the rest for unknown reasons. That table furnishes V, J and clone size, whereas the DNA furnished D and trimming. This sample holds about 190,000 clones; roughly 79% were observed only once. 15% to 20% of the sample is taken by the ten largest.

Whole blood was collected in K2EDTA tubes by collaborating institutions according to the institutions' own protocols. For TCRbeta analysis, collaborators shipped samples as frozen whole blood, isolated PBMCs, or DNA extracted from either of those sample types. With regard to this clone: The clone's antigen remains unknown. The record has no base qualities; no much larger clone is one base away.

Study-wide conclusions, independent of this receptor: The quantity of clinical and demographic metadata differed by source and by participant and was supplied without curation.

Recombination joined TRBV29-1 with TRBJ2-2, with a weak D call of TRBD2 (5 bases match). Sequencing was done on a sample of peripheral blood. This clonotype was sampled from a man in his 60s with active or convalescent COVID-19. The bases read TGCAGCGCCCAACTAGAATACACCGGGGAGCTGTTTTTT. This yields the protein CSAQLEYTGELFF.